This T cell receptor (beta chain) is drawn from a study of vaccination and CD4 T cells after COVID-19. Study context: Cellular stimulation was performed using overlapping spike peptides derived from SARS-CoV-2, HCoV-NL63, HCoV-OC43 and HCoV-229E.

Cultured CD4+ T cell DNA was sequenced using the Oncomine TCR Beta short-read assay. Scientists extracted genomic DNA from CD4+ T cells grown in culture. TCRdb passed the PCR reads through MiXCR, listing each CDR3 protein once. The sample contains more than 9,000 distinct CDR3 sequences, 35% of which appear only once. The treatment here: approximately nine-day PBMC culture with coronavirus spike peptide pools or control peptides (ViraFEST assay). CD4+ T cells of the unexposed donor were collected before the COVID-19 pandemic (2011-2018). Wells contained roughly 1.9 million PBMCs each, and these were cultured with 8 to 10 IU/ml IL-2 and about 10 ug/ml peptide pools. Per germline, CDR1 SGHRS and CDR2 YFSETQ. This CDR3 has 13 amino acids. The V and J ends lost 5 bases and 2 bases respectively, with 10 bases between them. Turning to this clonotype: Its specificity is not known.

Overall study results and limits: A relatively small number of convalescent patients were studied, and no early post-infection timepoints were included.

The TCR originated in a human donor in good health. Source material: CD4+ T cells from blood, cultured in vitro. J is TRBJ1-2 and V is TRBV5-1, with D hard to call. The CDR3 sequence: CASRVTTNYGYTF. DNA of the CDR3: TGCGCCAGCAGAGTTACAACAAACTATGGCTACACCTTC.